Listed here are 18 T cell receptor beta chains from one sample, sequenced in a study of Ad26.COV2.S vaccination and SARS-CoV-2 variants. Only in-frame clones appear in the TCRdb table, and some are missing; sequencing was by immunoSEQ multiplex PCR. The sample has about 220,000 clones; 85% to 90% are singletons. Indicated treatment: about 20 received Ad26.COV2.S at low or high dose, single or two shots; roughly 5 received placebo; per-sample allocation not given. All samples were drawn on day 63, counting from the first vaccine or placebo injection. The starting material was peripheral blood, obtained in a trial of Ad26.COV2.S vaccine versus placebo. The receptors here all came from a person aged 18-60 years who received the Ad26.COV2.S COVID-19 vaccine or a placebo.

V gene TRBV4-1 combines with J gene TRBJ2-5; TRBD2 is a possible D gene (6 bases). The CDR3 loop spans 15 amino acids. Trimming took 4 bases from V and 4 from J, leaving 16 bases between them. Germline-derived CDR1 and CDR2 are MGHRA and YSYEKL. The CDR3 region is CASSLNNLARETQYF. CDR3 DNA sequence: TGCGCCAGCAGCCTAAACAATCTAGCGAGAGAGACCCAGTACTTC.

In DNA, the CDR3 is TGTGCCAGCAGCTTAGACGGACTTTATGGCTACACCTTC. This encodes CASSLDGLYGYTF. The chain uses TRBV7-9 and TRBJ1-2; D remains ambiguous. This CDR3 contains 13 residues. V gave up 1 base and J gave up 5 bases, with 8 bases separating them. Germline CDR1 reads SEHNR; CDR2 reads FQNEAQ (reference sequence).

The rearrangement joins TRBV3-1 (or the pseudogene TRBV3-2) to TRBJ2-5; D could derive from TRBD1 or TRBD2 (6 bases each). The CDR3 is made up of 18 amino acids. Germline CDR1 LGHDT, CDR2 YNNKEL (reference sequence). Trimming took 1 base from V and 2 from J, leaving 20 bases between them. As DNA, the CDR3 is TGTGCCAGCAGCCAAGCAATGGCTAGGGGGGCGGGGCAAGAGACCCAGTACTTC. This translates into CASSQAMARGAGQETQYF.

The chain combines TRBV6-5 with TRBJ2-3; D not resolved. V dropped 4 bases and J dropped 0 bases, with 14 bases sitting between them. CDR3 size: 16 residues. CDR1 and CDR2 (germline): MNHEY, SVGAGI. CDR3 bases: TGTGCCAGCAGTTCCGTAGGACGGCTAAGCACAGATACGCAGTATTTT. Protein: CASSSVGRLSTDTQYF.

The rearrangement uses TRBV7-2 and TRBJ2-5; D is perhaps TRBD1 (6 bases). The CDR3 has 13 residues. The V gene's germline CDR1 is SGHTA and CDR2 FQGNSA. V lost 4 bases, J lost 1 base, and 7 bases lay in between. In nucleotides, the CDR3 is TGTGCCAGCAGCTCAGGGGTCCAAGAGACCCAGTACTTC. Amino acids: CASSSGVQETQYF. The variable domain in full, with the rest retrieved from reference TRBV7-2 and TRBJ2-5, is GAGVSQSPSNKVTEKGKDVELRCDPISGHTALYWYRQSLGQGLEFLIYFQGNSAPDKSGLPSDRFSAERTGGSVSTLTIQRTQQEDSAVYLCASSSGVQETQYFGPGTRLLVL.

The CDR3 bases are TGTGCCAGCAGCACGCTGTCAGGTAACAATGAGCAGTTCTTC. Protein: CASSTLSGNNEQFF. The rearrangement joins TRBV9 to TRBJ2-1; no definite D call. The CDR3 runs 14 residues. The ends were cut back, 4 bases at V and 5 bases at J, with 13 bases in the middle. Germline assignment: CDR1 SGDLS and CDR2 YYNGEE. The complete variable domain, with remaining parts taken from reference TRBV9 and TRBJ2-1, reads DSGVTQTPKHLITATGQRVTLRCSPRSGDLSVYWYQQSLDQGLQFLIQYYNGEERAKGNILERFSAQQFPDLHSELNLSSLELGDSALYFCASSTLSGNNEQFFGPGTRLTVL.

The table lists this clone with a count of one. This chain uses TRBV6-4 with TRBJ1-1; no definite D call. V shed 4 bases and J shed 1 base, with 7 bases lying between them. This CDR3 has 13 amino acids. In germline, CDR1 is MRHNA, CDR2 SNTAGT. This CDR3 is CASSVEWNTEAFF. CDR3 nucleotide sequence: TGTGCCAGCAGTGTGGAGTGGAACACTGAAGCTTTCTTT.

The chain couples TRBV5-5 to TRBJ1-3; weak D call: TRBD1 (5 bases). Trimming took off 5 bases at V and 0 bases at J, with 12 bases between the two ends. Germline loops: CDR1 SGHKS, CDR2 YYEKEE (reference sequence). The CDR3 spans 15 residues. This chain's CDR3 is CASRDTVSSGNTIYF. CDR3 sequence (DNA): TGTGCCAGCAGGGACACAGTTAGCTCTGGAAACACCATATATTTT.

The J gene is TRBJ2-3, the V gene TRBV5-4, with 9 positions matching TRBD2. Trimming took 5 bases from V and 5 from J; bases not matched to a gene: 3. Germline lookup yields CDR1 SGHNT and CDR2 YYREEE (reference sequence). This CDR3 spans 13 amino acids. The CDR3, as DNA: TGTGCCAGCAGTTATAGCGGGGGAGATACGCAGTATTTT. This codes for CASSYSGGDTQYF.

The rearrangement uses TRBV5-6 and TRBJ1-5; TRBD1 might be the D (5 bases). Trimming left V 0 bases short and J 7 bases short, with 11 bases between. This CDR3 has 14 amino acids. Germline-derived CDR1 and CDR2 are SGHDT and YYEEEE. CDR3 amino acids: CASSLAGTGQPQHF. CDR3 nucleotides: TGTGCCAGCAGCTTGGCTGGGACTGGGCAGCCCCAGCATTTT. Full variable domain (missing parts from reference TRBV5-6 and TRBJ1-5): DAGVTQSPTHLIKTRGQQVTLRCSPKSGHDTVSWYQQALGQGPQFIFQYYEEEERQRGNFPDRFSGHQFPNYSSELNVNALLLGDSALYLCASSLAGTGQPQHFGDGTRLSIL.

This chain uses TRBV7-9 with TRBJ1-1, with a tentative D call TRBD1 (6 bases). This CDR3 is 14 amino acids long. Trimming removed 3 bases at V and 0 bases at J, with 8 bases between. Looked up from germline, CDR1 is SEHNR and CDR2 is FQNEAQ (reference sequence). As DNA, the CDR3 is TGTGCCAGCAGCTTGGGACAAATGAACACTGAAGCTTTCTTT. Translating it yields CASSLGQMNTEAFF.

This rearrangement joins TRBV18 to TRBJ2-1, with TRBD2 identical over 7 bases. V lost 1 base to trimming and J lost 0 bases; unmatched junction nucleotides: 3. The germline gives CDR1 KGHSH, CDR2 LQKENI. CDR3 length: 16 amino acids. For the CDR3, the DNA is TGTGCCAGCTCACCACTGGCGGGAGCCTCCTACAATGAGCAGTTCTTC. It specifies CASSPLAGASYNEQFF.

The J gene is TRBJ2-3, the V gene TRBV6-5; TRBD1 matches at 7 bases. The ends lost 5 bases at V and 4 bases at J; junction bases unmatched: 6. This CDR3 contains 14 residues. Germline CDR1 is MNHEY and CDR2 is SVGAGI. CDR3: CASSPDTGADTQYF. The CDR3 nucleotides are TGTGCCAGCAGTCCAGATACAGGGGCAGATACGCAGTATTTT.

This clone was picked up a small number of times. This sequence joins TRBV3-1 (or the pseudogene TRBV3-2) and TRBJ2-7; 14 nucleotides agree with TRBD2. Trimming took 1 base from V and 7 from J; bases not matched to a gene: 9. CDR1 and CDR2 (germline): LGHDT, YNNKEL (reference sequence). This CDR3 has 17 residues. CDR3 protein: CASSQGGGLAGGGEQYF. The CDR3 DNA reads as TGTGCCAGCAGCCAAGGGGGTGGACTAGCGGGAGGAGGGGAGCAGTACTTC.

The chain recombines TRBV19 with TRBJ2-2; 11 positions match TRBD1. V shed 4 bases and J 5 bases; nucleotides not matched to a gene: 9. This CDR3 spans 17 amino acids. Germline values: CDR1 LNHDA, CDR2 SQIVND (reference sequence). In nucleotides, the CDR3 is TGTGCCAGTAGTACCTTGGGACAGGGGGTTAGAACCGGGGAGCTGTTTTTT. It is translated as CASSTLGQGVRTGELFF. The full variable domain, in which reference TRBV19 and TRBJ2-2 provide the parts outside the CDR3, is DGGITQSPKYLFRKEGQNVTLSCEQNLNHDAMYWYRQDPGQGLRLIYYSQIVNDFQKGDIAEGYSVSREKKESFPLTVTSAQKNPTAFYLCASSTLGQGVRTGELFFGEGSRLTVL.

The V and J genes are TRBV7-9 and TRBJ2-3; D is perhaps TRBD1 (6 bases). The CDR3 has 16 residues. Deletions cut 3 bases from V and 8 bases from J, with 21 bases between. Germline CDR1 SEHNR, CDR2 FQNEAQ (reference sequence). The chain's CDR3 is CASSFPRQVTGTTQYF. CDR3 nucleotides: TGTGCCAGCAGCTTTCCCCGGCAGGTCACAGGGACTACGCAGTATTTT. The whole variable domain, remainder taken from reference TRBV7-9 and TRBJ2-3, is DTGVSQNPRHKITKRGQNVTFRCDPISEHNRLYWYRQTLGQGPEFLTYFQNEAQLEKSRLLSDRFSAERPKGSFSTLEIQRTEQGDSAMYLCASSFPRQVTGTTQYFGPGTRLTVL.

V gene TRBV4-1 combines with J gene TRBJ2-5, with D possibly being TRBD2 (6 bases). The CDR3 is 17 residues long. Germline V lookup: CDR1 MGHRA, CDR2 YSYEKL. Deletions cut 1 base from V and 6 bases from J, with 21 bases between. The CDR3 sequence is CASSQVGRGPLVKTQYF. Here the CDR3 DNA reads TGCGCCAGCAGCCAAGTGGGGCGGGGCCCCCTGGTAAAGACCCAGTACTTC.

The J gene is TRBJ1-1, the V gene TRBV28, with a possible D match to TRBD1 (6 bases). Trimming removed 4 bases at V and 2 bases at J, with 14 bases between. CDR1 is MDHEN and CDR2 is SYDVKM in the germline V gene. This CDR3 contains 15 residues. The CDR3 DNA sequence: TGTGCCAGCAGTTCCTTGGGGGCCTCCAACACTGAAGCTTTCTTT. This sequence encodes CASSSLGASNTEAFF.